This paragraph covers one T cell receptor (beta chain) sequence. The data are from a study of cytomegalovirus exposure and HLA in healthy donors. Primers: 60 Vbeta forward and 13 Jbeta reverse. The assay was immunoSEQ multiplex PCR, and TCRdb's table has in-frame clones only and misses some. Among some 190,000 clones listed, roughly 80% were seen once. V shed 0 bases and J shed 6 bases, with 12 bases lying between them. Germline V lookup: CDR1 SGDLS, CDR2 YYNGEE. The CDR3 totals 14 residues. Donors counted as nominally healthy when sampled, yet unrecorded immune exposures were likely. The source is a male donor in good health and CMV-seronegative. Sequencing used PBMCs. The genes are TRBV9 and TRBJ1-2, with a tentative D call TRBD1 (5 bases). The CDR3 is CASSVGQGSHGYTF. The CDR3 DNA sequence: TGTGCCAGCAGCGTAGGGCAGGGATCTCATGGCTACACCTTC.